Here is one TCR beta chain with its context. Libraries were prepared by immunoSEQ multiplex PCR; TCRdb keeps only in-frame clonotypes and omits some of them. The table lists about 89,000 clones, roughly 94% of them singletons, with 0.24% in the top ten. This entry belongs to a study of technical replicates of blood from a handful of donors. This sequence originates from a human donor in good health. Sequences were obtained from T cells isolated from PBMCs.

This CDR3 is CASSLKRGSGRTYEQYF. The CDR3 DNA reads TGTGCCAGCAGCTTAAAGCGGGGGTCGGGGAGGACCTACGAGCAGTACTTC. The gene calls are TRBV13 and TRBJ2-7; TRBD2 agrees at 8 bases. V trimming: 2 bases; J trimming: 2 bases; junction bases outside the gene matches: 11. From germline, CDR1 is PRHDT and CDR2 FYEKMQ (reference sequence). CDR3 length equals 17 residues.